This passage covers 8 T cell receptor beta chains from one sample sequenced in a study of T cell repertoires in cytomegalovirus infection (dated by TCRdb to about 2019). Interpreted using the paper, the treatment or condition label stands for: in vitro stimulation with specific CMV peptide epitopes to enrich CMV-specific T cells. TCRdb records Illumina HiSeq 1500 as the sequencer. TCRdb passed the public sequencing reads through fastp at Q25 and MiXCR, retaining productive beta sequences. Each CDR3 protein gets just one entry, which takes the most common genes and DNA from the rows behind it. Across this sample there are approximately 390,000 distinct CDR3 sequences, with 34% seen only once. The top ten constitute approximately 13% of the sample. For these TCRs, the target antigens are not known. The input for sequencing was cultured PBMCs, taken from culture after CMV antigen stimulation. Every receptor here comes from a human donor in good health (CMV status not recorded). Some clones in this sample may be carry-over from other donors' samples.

The CDR3 loop reads CASSERQAKNTEAFF. The CDR3 region has the DNA TGTGCCAGCAGTGAGCGACAGGCCAAGAACACTGAAGCTTTCTTT. The gene calls are TRBV25-1 and TRBJ1-1; D is possibly TRBD1 (6 bases). V dropped 3 bases and J dropped 1 base, with 12 bases sitting between them. In germline, CDR1 is MGHDK, CDR2 SYGVNS. The CDR3 sequence is 15 residues long.

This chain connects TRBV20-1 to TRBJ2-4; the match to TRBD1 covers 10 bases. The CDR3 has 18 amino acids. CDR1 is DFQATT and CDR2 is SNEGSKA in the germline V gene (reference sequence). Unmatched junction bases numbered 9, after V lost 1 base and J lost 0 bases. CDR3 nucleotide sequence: TGCAGTGCTAGAGGGACGGGACAGGGGATTCTAGCCAAAAACATTCAGTACTTC. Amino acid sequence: CSARGTGQGILAKNIQYF.

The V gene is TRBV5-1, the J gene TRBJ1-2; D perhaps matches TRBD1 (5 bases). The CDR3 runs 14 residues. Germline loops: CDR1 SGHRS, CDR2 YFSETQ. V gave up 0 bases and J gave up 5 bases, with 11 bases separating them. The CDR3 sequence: CASSLARGEYGYTF. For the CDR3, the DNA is TGCGCCAGCAGCTTGGCCCGAGGGGAATATGGCTACACCTTC.

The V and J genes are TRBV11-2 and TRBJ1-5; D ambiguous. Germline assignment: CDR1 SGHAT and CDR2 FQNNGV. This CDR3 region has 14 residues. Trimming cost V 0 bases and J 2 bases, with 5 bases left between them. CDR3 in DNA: TGTGCCAGCAGCTTAGACGGACGCAATCAGCCCCAGCATTTT. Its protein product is CASSLDGRNQPQHF.

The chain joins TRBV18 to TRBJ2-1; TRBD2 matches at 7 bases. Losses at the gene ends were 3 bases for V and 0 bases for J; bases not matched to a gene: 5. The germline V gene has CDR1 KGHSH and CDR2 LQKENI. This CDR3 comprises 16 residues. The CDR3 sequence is CASSPDIAGSYNEQFF. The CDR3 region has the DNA TGTGCCAGCTCACCCGACATAGCGGGCTCCTACAATGAGCAGTTCTTC.

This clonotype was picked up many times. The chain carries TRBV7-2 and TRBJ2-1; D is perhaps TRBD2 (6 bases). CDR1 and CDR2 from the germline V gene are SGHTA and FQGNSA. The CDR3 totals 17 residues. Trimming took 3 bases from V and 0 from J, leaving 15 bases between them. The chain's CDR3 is CASSFRKLADSYNEQFF. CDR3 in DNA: TGTGCCAGCAGCTTCAGAAAGTTAGCGGACTCCTACAATGAGCAGTTCTTC.

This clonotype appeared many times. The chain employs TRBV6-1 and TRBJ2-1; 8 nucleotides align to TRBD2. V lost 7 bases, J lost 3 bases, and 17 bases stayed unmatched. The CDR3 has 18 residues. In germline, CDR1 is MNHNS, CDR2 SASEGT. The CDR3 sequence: CASIEAKRSAGVYNEQFF. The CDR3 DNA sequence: TGTGCCAGCATCGAGGCGAAACGGTCAGCGGGAGTCTACAATGAGCAGTTCTTC.

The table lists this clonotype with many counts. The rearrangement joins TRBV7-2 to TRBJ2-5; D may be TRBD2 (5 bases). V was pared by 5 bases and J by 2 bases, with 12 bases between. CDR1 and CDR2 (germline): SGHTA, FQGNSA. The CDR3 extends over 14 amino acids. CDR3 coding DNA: TGTGCCAGCAGCGAGAGACCGGGGCAAGAGACCCAGTACTTC. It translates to CASSERPGQETQYF.